This section outlines one TCR beta chain sequence together with its context. The antigen is not known. V lost 1 base to trimming and J lost 5 bases, with 9 bases between them. This CDR3 has 15 amino acids. CDR1 is MGHRA, CDR2 YSYEKL, per germline. A second 7 to 11 cycle PCR used barcoded and J-beta primers. One entry per CDR3 protein results from TCRdb running MiXCR on the 5' RACE reads. The table shows approximately 1,000,000 distinct CDR3 sequences, with over 35% occurring only once. The record originates from a study of blood T cells in healthy people across ages. The study, taken as a whole, reports: The study found more naive CD4+ cells and higher diversity in long-lived than aged donors. Observed TCR beta diversity showed a strong correlation with the percentage of naive T cells as measured by flow cytometry.

This clonotype was sampled from a woman aged 55-69 years in good health. The V gene is TRBV4-1, the J gene TRBJ1-6; D gene unclear. What was sequenced was blood. CDR3 amino acids: CASSQVRVDNSPLHF. In DNA, the CDR3 is TGCGCCAGCAGCCAAGTCCGGGTCGATAATTCACCCCTCCACTTT.